A single sample gave rise to the 31 T cell receptor beta chains below, sequenced in a study of shared clonotypes between healthy human individuals. Sequencing was performed with immunoSEQ multiplex PCR; in TCRdb, only in-frame clones are kept and a portion is missing. The sample consists of nearly 600,000 clones, about 95% of them appearing once. Terminally differentiated effector memory CD45RA+ cells were excluded by CCR7 positive selection of CD45RO-negative cells. The sequencing input was naive CD8+ T cells sorted from blood. The receptor source for this set is a woman younger than 45 in good health.

The chain recombines TRBV4-1 with TRBJ2-1; D possibly corresponds to TRBD1 (6 bases). Trimming took off 2 bases at V and 9 bases at J, with 17 bases between the two ends. There are 15 residues in the CDR3. The germline V gene has CDR1 MGHRA and CDR2 YSYEKL. The DNA of the CDR3 is TGCGCCAGCAGCCAACCCGGGACACGGCGAAGTGAGCAGTTCTTC. Translating it yields CASSQPGTRRSEQFF.

The chain links TRBV28 to TRBJ2-7, with a weak D call TRBD1 (6 bases). In germline, CDR1 is MDHEN, CDR2 SYDVKM. The CDR3 runs 13 residues. The V and J ends lost 5 bases and 2 bases respectively, with 10 bases between them. CDR3 residues: CASSVQGAYEQYF. CDR3 coding DNA: TGTGCCAGCAGTGTACAGGGCGCCTACGAGCAGTACTTC. Full variable domain (outside the CDR3, taken from reference TRBV28 and TRBJ2-7): DVKVTQSSRYLVKRTGEKVFLECVQDMDHENMFWYRQDPGLGLRLIYFSYDVKMKEKGDIPEGYSVSREKKERFSLILESASTNQTSMYLCASSVQGAYEQYFGPGTRLTVT.

The chain joins TRBV19 to TRBJ2-1; a weak D match, TRBD2 (6 bases). Germline V gives CDR1 LNHDA, CDR2 SQIVND (reference sequence). This CDR3 contains 13 residues. Trimming left V 1 base short and J 8 bases short, with 9 bases between. CDR3 residues: CASSIGRGYEQFF. CDR3 nucleotides: TGTGCCAGTAGTATAGGCCGGGGGTATGAGCAGTTCTTC.

This rearrangement joins TRBV7-7 to TRBJ2-7; 7 bases are shared with TRBD2. This CDR3 is 14 amino acids long. V shed 1 base and J 5 bases; nucleotides not matched to a gene: 5. From germline, CDR1 is SSHAT and CDR2 FNYEAQ (reference sequence). The CDR3 DNA is TGTGCCAGCAGCTTAGGTGCAGGGAGGGACGAGCAGTACTTC. This encodes CASSLGAGRDEQYF.

CDR3 residues: CASSTAANTGELFF. In DNA, the CDR3 is TGTGCCAGCAGCACCGCAGCGAACACCGGGGAGCTGTTTTTT. This sequence joins TRBV5-4 and TRBJ2-2, with D hard to call. Between the trimmed V and J ends, which lost 4 bases and 0 bases, there was a span of 7 bases. There are 14 residues in the CDR3. Germline CDR1 SGHNT, CDR2 YYREEE (reference sequence).

V usage is TRBV30 and J usage is TRBJ1-4, with unresolved D. Trimming took off 3 bases at V and 8 bases at J, with 10 bases between the two ends. From germline, CDR1 is GTSNPN and CDR2 SVGIG (reference sequence). The CDR3 contains 12 residues. The DNA of the CDR3 is TGTGCCTGGAGGGCGCTAGGGGAAAAACTGTTTTTT. It is translated as CAWRALGEKLFF.

The chain joins TRBV13 to TRBJ1-2, with unresolved D. There are 13 residues in the CDR3. The V and J ends lost 2 bases and 1 base respectively, with 5 bases between them. The germline V gene has CDR1 PRHDT and CDR2 FYEKMQ (reference sequence). The DNA for the CDR3 is TGTGCCAGCAGCTTAAACATTAACTATGGCTACACCTTC. It translates to CASSLNINYGYTF.

V gene TRBV28 combines with J gene TRBJ2-7; a possible D gene is TRBD1 (6 bases). CDR1 is MDHEN and CDR2 is SYDVKM in the germline V gene. The V gene lost 6 bases and the J gene lost 3 bases, with 15 bases spanning the gap. CDR3 length: 14 residues. DNA for the CDR3: TGTGCCAGCAGCCCACTCCCGGACAGCTACGAGCAGTACTTC. Amino acid sequence: CASSPLPDSYEQYF.

The CDR3 spells CASSFNSEGLAGVETQYF. The DNA for the CDR3 is TGTGCCAGCAGCTTCAACTCTGAGGGACTAGCGGGAGTAGAGACCCAGTACTTC. The chain recombines TRBV11-2 with TRBJ2-5; the match to TRBD2 covers 14 bases. This CDR3 region has 18 residues. Germline assignment: CDR1 SGHAT and CDR2 FQNNGV. The junction had 10 bases not matched to a gene; V was cut back by 3 bases and J by 4 bases.

V usage is TRBV4-1 and J usage is TRBJ2-2; the D call may be TRBD1 or TRBD2 (5 bases each). The germline V gene has CDR1 MGHRA and CDR2 YSYEKL. The CDR3 is made up of 17 amino acids. The V end lost 4 bases, the J end lost 6 bases, and 21 bases lay between the germline ends. Written as DNA, the CDR3 is TGCGCCAGCAGCCGAGGTAGTGGGACCCGGGTATCCGGGGAGCTGTTTTTT. It translates to CASSRGSGTRVSGELFF.

The chain combines TRBV5-1 with TRBJ2-7; possible D gene TRBD1, 5 bases. The germline V gene encodes CDR1 SGHRS and CDR2 YFSETQ. Trimming removed 0 bases at V and 6 bases at J, with 10 bases between. This CDR3 region has 13 residues. In nucleotides, the CDR3 is TGCGCCAGCAGCTTGGATGCAGGGTTCGAGCAGTACTTC. As protein: CASSLDAGFEQYF.

The chain combines TRBV19 with TRBJ1-3, with D uncertain. CDR3 size: 16 residues. Germline CDR1 reads LNHDA; CDR2 reads SQIVND (reference sequence). The V end lost 10 bases, the J end lost 0 bases, and 19 bases lay between the germline ends. The CDR3 loop is CATSPTGPHSGNTIYF. The DNA of the CDR3 is TGTGCCACCTCTCCCACCGGGCCCCACTCTGGAAACACCATATATTTT.

The chain uses TRBV28 and TRBJ2-1; 7 bases align to TRBD1. CDR3 length equals 17 residues. With 6 bases clipped from V and 1 base from J, the junction kept 12 bases outside the gene matches. The germline V gene has CDR1 MDHEN and CDR2 SYDVKM. The CDR3 DNA reads TGTGCCAGCAGCCTAGGGTACAGGGGCAGGTCCTACAATGAGCAGTTCTTC. Protein: CASSLGYRGRSYNEQFF.

The V and J genes are TRBV19 and TRBJ1-5; D perhaps matches TRBD1 (6 bases). Between the trimmed V and J ends, which lost 7 bases and 2 bases, there was a span of 15 bases. The CDR3 extends over 15 amino acids. Germline CDR1 reads LNHDA; CDR2 reads SQIVND (reference sequence). The CDR3 loop is CASIPGVLGNQPQHF. Written as DNA, the CDR3 is TGTGCCAGTATCCCAGGGGTCTTAGGCAATCAGCCCCAGCATTTT.

V usage is TRBV7-9 and J usage is TRBJ2-5; D unclear. Trimming took off 7 bases at V and 13 bases at J, with 19 bases between the two ends. The CDR3 is made up of 12 amino acids. The germline V gene encodes CDR1 SEHNR and CDR2 FQNEAQ (reference sequence). The CDR3 reads CASTRLSYVPYF. Written as DNA, the CDR3 is TGTGCCAGCACCCGACTTTCTTATGTCCCGTACTTC.

The rearrangement uses TRBV10-1 and TRBJ2-7; no reliable D call. V dropped 3 bases and J dropped 7 bases, with 16 bases sitting between them. The CDR3 length is 14 residues. Germline V gene data show CDR1 as WNHNN and CDR2 as SYGVQD (reference sequence). For the CDR3, the DNA is TGCGCCAGCAGTGATGTAGTCGGGTCGGGTGAGCAGTACTTC. This translates into CASSDVVGSGEQYF.

The chain combines TRBV2 with TRBJ1-1, with 7 bases matching TRBD1. CDR3 size: 14 residues. Germline assignment: CDR1 SNHLY and CDR2 FYNNEI. V dropped 7 bases and J dropped 6; count of bases not matched to a gene: 11. CDR3 region: CASMVIGGGAEAFF. CDR3 nucleotides: TGTGCCAGCATGGTAATAGGGGGCGGAGCTGAAGCTTTCTTT.

This chain uses TRBV6-1 with TRBJ2-7; D remains unclear. The CDR3 loop spans 11 amino acids. The germline V gene has CDR1 MNHNS and CDR2 SASEGT. Trimming took 6 bases from V and 2 from J, leaving 5 bases between them. The DNA for the CDR3 is TGTGCCAGCAGACTCCCCTACGAGCAGTACTTC. Amino acid sequence: CASRLPYEQYF.

V usage is TRBV5-4 and J usage is TRBJ1-1, with 8 bases matching TRBD1. The germline CDR1 and CDR2 sequences are SGHNT and YYREEE (reference sequence). V was clipped by 4 bases and J by 4 bases; unmatched bases: 9. The CDR3 contains 15 residues. The CDR3 spells CASSQGQGMITEAFF. The CDR3 region has the DNA TGTGCCAGCAGCCAAGGACAGGGTATGATCACTGAAGCTTTCTTT.

This clone was counted once. This chain uses TRBV7-3 with TRBJ2-7, with D unclear. CDR1 and CDR2 (germline): SGHTA, FQGTGA. CDR3 size: 13 residues. The V gene lost 2 bases and the J gene lost 3 bases, with 8 bases spanning the gap. The CDR3 loop is CASSLAGDYEQYF. DNA for the CDR3: TGTGCCAGCAGCTTAGCAGGAGACTACGAGCAGTACTTC.

The chain couples TRBV2 to TRBJ1-4; TRBD1 might be the D (5 bases). Germline V CDR1 and CDR2: SNHLY, FYNNEI. The CDR3 is 14 residues long. Trimming shortened V by 7 bases and J by 5 bases, and 14 bases separated the two germline ends. The CDR3 sequence: CASNPRQTNEKLFF. In nucleotides, the CDR3 is TGTGCCAGCAACCCCAGACAGACGAATGAAAAACTGTTTTTT.

The chain combines TRBV11-2 with TRBJ2-5; the match to TRBD1 covers 10 bases. Germline V gives CDR1 SGHAT, CDR2 FQNNGV. This CDR3 has 19 amino acids. The trim removed 0 bases at V and 5 bases at J, leaving 15 bases unmatched. CDR3 region: CASSLDEVGDRGHGETQYF. The CDR3 DNA reads TGTGCCAGCAGCTTAGATGAAGTAGGAGACAGGGGGCACGGCGAGACCCAGTACTTC.

The chain has TRBV5-5 and TRBJ1-5; D is perhaps TRBD1 (5 bases). Germline lookup yields CDR1 SGHKS and CDR2 YYEKEE (reference sequence). V dropped 0 bases and J dropped 5 bases, with 15 bases sitting between them. This CDR3 has 16 amino acids. The CDR3 region has the DNA TGTGCCAGCAGCTTGGGAGGGGCGCCAATGGATCAGCCCCAGCATTTT. Its protein is CASSLGGAPMDQPQHF.

J is TRBJ1-2 and V is TRBV28, with D possibly matching TRBD1 (6 bases). V gave up 6 bases and J gave up 8 bases, with 16 bases separating them. Germline V lookup: CDR1 MDHEN, CDR2 SYDVKM. This CDR3 spans 13 amino acids. The CDR3 protein is CASSPRGSYGYTF. In DNA form, the CDR3 reads TGTGCCAGCAGCCCCAGGGGTTCTTACGGCTACACCTTC.

The chain combines TRBV15 with TRBJ2-1; possibly TRBD1 or TRBD2 for D (5 bases each). Trimming took off 1 base at V and 7 bases at J, with 17 bases between the two ends. This CDR3 has 16 residues. Germline-derived CDR1 and CDR2 are LNHNV and YYDKDF (reference sequence). The DNA for the CDR3 is TGTGCCACCAGCAGAGGAGTCAGGCAGGGACCAAATGAGCAGTTCTTC. Translation: CATSRGVRQGPNEQFF.

This chain uses TRBV9 with TRBJ1-4; D is possibly TRBD1 (5 bases). V lost 5 bases and J 4 bases, leaving 9 bases between the germline ends. The CDR3 extends over 13 amino acids. Germline loops: CDR1 SGDLS, CDR2 YYNGEE. DNA for the CDR3: TGTGCCAGCAGTGACAGCCTTAATGAAAAACTGTTTTTT. Amino acids: CASSDSLNEKLFF.

V usage is TRBV27 and J usage is TRBJ1-1; the match to TRBD1 covers 7 bases. Germline assignment: CDR1 MNHEY and CDR2 SMNVEV (reference sequence). The CDR3 contains 14 residues. V lost 5 bases to trimming and J lost 6 bases; unmatched junction nucleotides: 9. The CDR3 is CASSPPTGVAEAFF. The CDR3 bases are TGTGCCAGCAGTCCGCCCACAGGGGTAGCTGAAGCTTTCTTT.

This chain joins TRBV15 and TRBJ1-3; D is unresolved. V lost 0 bases to trimming and J lost 4 bases, with 13 bases between them. This CDR3 region has 16 residues. From germline, CDR1 is LNHNV and CDR2 YYDKDF (reference sequence). The CDR3 coding sequence is TGTGCCACCAGCAGAGATCGAGGGCCTGCGGGAAACACCATATATTTT. Protein product: CATSRDRGPAGNTIYF. Full variable domain (remainder filled in from reference TRBV15 and TRBJ1-3): DAMVIQNPRYQVTQFGKPVTLSCSQTLNHNVMYWYQQKSSQAPKLLFHYYDKDFNNEADTPDNFQSRRPNTSFCFLDIRSPGLGDTAMYLCATSRDRGPAGNTIYFGEGSWLTVV.

V gene TRBV27 combines with J gene TRBJ2-1; TRBD2 matches 7 bases. This CDR3 is built from 16 residues. From germline, CDR1 is MNHEY and CDR2 SMNVEV (reference sequence). V was pared by 5 bases and J by 0 bases, with 7 bases of the junction left unmatched. The CDR3 DNA sequence: TGTGCCAGCAGTCCTTCTAGCGGTGACTCCTACAATGAGCAGTTCTTC. The encoded protein is CASSPSSGDSYNEQFF.

The genes are TRBV27 and TRBJ2-2; D is unclear. Trimming took 5 bases from V and 4 from J, leaving 17 bases between them. The CDR3 is 16 residues long. Germline CDR1 reads MNHEY; CDR2 reads SMNVEV (reference sequence). The CDR3 nucleotides read TGTGCCAGCAGTCCCCGGACGGACGTATTCACCGGGGAGCTGTTTTTT. Its protein is CASSPRTDVFTGELFF.

The gene calls are TRBV19 and TRBJ1-1, with D unresolved. The CDR3 sequence is 13 residues long. With 0 bases removed from V and 10 bases from J, the gap between germline ends came to 12 bases. Germline V gene data show CDR1 as LNHDA and CDR2 as SQIVND (reference sequence). CDR3 DNA: TGTGCCAGTAGTATAGATCCGGCGGGTTCAGCTTTCTTT. This sequence encodes CASSIDPAGSAFF.